Each of the 14 T cell receptor beta chains below was sequenced from the same sample in a study of control samples from healthy donors and cancer patients. Clones were sequenced by immunoSEQ multiplex PCR, and TCRdb holds only the in-frame ones, with some missing. The sample has more than 85,000 clones, 75% to 95% seen once; the top ten hold roughly 4%. Sequencing was performed on blood. The receptors were sampled from a human donor in good health. The donor label of this sample is uncertain.

This rearrangement joins TRBV3-1 (or the pseudogene TRBV3-2) to TRBJ1-3; D is perhaps TRBD1 (6 bases). V was clipped by 4 bases and J by 0 bases, with 16 bases between them. Germline CDR1 reads LGHDT; CDR2 reads YNNKEL (reference sequence). The CDR3 covers 17 residues. CDR3 protein: CASSRGGHGISGNTIYF. As DNA, the CDR3 is TGTGCCAGCAGCCGAGGGGGGCATGGAATCTCTGGAAACACCATATATTTT.

The chain combines TRBV25-1 with TRBJ1-4, with D hard to call. The CDR3 covers 14 residues. Per the germline V gene, CDR1 is MGHDK and CDR2 is SYGVNS. V was clipped by 5 bases and J by 3 bases, with 10 bases between them. The CDR3 sequence: CASSHRGANEKLFF. The CDR3 DNA reads as TGTGCCAGCAGTCACCGAGGAGCTAATGAAAAACTGTTTTTT.

The rearrangement joins TRBV6-1 to TRBJ1-3; TRBD1 might be the D (6 bases). Deletions cut 3 bases from V and 3 bases from J, with 12 bases between. The length of the CDR3 is 15 residues. Germline values: CDR1 MNHNS, CDR2 SASEGT. The CDR3 DNA reads TGTGCCAGCAGTGATAGGGCAGGGGTTGGAAACACCATATATTTT. Protein product: CASSDRAGVGNTIYF.

The chain employs TRBV10-2 and TRBJ2-2; 10 positions match TRBD1. Germline V CDR1 and CDR2: WSHSY, SAAADI. CDR3 size: 15 residues. Losses at the gene ends were 6 bases for V and 2 bases for J; bases not matched to a gene: 3. The CDR3 DNA reads as TGCGCCAGCAGGGGACAGGGGCTAAACACCGGGGAGCTGTTTTTT. Translated, it gives CASRGQGLNTGELFF.

V gene TRBV3-1 (or the pseudogene TRBV3-2) combines with J gene TRBJ2-3, with 7 bases aligning to TRBD2. CDR1 LGHDT and CDR2 YNNKEL come from the germline V gene (reference sequence). This CDR3 is built from 15 residues. The V gene end was trimmed by 7 bases and the J gene end by 0 bases; junction bases not matched to a gene: 7. CDR3 residues: CASIVPAGSTDTQYF. CDR3 nucleotides: TGTGCCAGCATTGTTCCAGCGGGAAGCACAGATACGCAGTATTTT.

This chain joins TRBV27 and TRBJ1-5, with D unresolved. CDR1 is MNHEY, CDR2 SMNVEV, per germline (reference sequence). Trimming removed 1 base at V and 6 bases at J, with 13 bases between. The CDR3 contains 15 residues. Here the CDR3 reads CASSLYAGIGQPQHF. The CDR3 nucleotides are TGTGCCAGCAGTTTATACGCTGGGATCGGTCAGCCCCAGCATTTT.

The chain recombines TRBV27 with TRBJ1-6; a weak D match, TRBD1 (5 bases). The V gene lost 3 bases and the J gene lost 9 bases, with 6 bases spanning the gap. Per germline, CDR1 MNHEY and CDR2 SMNVEV (reference sequence). The CDR3 is made up of 12 amino acids. CDR3 in amino acids: CASSFGGSPLHF. CDR3 DNA: TGTGCCAGCAGTTTTGGGGGTTCACCCCTCCACTTT.

For this clone: The same CDR3 also results from other DNA sequences found in this sample. The chain couples TRBV4-1 to TRBJ2-3; a possible D gene is TRBD2 (5 bases). CDR1 is MGHRA and CDR2 is YSYEKL in the germline V gene. The V gene lost 2 bases and the J gene lost 0 bases, with 12 bases spanning the gap. This CDR3 is 16 amino acids long. The DNA of the CDR3 is TGCGCCAGCAGCCAAATGGACTTAATTAGCACAGATACGCAGTATTTT. Residues: CASSQMDLISTDTQYF.

The chain is built from TRBV30 and TRBJ1-6; 8 bases are shared with TRBD1. Per germline, CDR1 GTSNPN and CDR2 SVGIG (reference sequence). V dropped 4 bases and J dropped 5; count of bases not matched to a gene: 13. This CDR3 has 17 amino acids. CDR3 sequence (DNA): TGTGCCTGGAACAGGGGGAAATTTGATTTGGATAATTCACCCCTCCACTTT. Its protein is CAWNRGKFDLDNSPLHF. Looking up the rest from reference TRBV30 and TRBJ1-6 gives the full variable domain: SQTIHQWPATLVQPVGSPLSLECTVEGTSNPNLYWYRQAAGRGLQLLFYSVGIGQISSEVPQNLSASRPQDRQFILSSKKLLLSDSGFYLCAWNRGKFDLDNSPLHFGNGTRLTVT.

The chain is built from TRBV5-4 and TRBJ1-2; D remains unclear. CDR3 length equals 15 residues. Trimming cost V 0 bases and J 5 bases, with 14 bases left between them. Germline assignment: CDR1 SGHNT and CDR2 YYREEE (reference sequence). As DNA, the CDR3 is TGTGCCAGCAGCTTGGCCGGGGAGGGTCAATATGGCTACACCTTC. Residues: CASSLAGEGQYGYTF.

This chain uses TRBV9 with TRBJ1-2, with D possibly TRBD1 on 5 matching bases. V lost 0 bases to trimming and J lost 4 bases, with 10 bases between them. The CDR3 runs to 14 residues. Germline values: CDR1 SGDLS, CDR2 YYNGEE. The CDR3 loop reads CASSVEGKGYGYTF. The DNA of the CDR3 is TGTGCCAGCAGCGTAGAGGGGAAAGGCTATGGCTACACCTTC.

The rearrangement links TRBV19 to TRBJ1-5; no clear D. The ends were cut back, 3 bases at V and 5 bases at J, with 8 bases in the middle. Germline CDR1 is LNHDA and CDR2 is SQIVND (reference sequence). CDR3 size: 13 residues. The CDR3 region has the DNA TGTGCCAGTAGTATTACGATCGATCAGCCCCAGCATTTT. It yields the protein CASSITIDQPQHF.

The rearrangement links TRBV6-5 to TRBJ1-2; 7 bases match TRBD1. J gave up 0 bases and V 2 bases, and 3 bases lay outside the gene matches. CDR3 length: 15 residues. Germline assignment: CDR1 MNHEY and CDR2 SVGAGI. CDR3 in amino acids: CASSYEGTANYGYTF. The CDR3 nucleotides read TGTGCCAGCAGTTACGAAGGGACAGCTAACTATGGCTACACCTTC.

This sequence joins TRBV7-9 and TRBJ2-3, with a weak D call TRBD1 (6 bases). V lost 3 bases, J lost 2 bases, and 18 bases lay in between. CDR1 is SEHNR, CDR2 FQNEAQ, per germline (reference sequence). This CDR3 contains 17 residues. As DNA, the CDR3 is TGTGCCAGCAGCTTCACTTGGGACGGACAGATCACAGATACGCAGTATTTT. It translates to CASSFTWDGQITDTQYF.